This T cell receptor (beta chain) is from a study of T cells expressing NK-cell markers. TCRdb reworked the 5' RACE reads into one entry per CDR3 protein, no DNA. The listing contains some 410,000 distinct CDR3 sequences. Germline loops: CDR1 LNHDA, CDR2 SQIVND (reference sequence). The CDR3 spans 14 residues. The J gene is TRBJ2-1, the V gene TRBV19; as DNA is missing, the TRBD2 call by TCRdb cannot be tested. This clonotype originated in a woman between 18 and 69 years old in good health. Specimen: blood T cells: a sorted CD56 or NKG2C T cell subset, CD4+ or CD8+ T cells, or bulk PBMC T cells (not recorded which). The CDR3 spells CASKGGRNINEQFF.